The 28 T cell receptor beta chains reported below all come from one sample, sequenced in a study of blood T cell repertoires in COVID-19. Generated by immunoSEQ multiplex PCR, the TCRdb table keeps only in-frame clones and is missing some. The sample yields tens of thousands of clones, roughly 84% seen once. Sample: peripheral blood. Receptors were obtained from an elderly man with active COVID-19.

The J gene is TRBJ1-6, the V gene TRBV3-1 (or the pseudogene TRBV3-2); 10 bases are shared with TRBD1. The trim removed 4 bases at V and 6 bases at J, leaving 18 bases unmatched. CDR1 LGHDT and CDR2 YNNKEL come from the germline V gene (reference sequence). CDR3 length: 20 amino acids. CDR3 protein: CASSRHRDRGPVGSNSPLHF. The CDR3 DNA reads TGTGCCAGCAGCCGTCACCGGGACAGGGGCCCCGTAGGGTCTAATTCACCCCTCCACTTT.

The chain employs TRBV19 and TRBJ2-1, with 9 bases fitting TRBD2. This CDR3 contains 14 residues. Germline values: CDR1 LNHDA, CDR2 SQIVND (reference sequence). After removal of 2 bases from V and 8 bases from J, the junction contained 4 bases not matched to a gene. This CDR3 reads CASSISIAGDEQFF. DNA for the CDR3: TGTGCCAGTAGTATATCAATAGCGGGAGATGAGCAGTTCTTC.

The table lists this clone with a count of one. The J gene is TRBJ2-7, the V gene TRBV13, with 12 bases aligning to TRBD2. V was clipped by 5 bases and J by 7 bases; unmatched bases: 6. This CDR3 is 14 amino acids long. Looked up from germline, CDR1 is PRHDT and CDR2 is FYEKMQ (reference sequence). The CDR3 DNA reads TGTGCCAGCAGCATGACTAGCGGGAGCAGTGAGCAGTACTTC. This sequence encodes CASSMTSGSSEQYF. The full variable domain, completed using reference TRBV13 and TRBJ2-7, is AAGVIQSPRHLIKEKRETATLKCYPIPRHDTVYWYQQGPGQDPQFLISFYEKMQSDKGSIPDRFSAQQFSDYHSELNMSSLELGDSALYFCASSMTSGSSEQYFGPGTRLTVT.

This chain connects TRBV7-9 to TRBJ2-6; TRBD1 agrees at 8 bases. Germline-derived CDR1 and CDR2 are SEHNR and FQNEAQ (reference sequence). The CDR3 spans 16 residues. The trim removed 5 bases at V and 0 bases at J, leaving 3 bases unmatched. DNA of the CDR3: TGTGCCAGCAGCCGGACAGGGACCTCTGGGGCCAACGTCCTGACTTTC. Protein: CASSRTGTSGANVLTF.

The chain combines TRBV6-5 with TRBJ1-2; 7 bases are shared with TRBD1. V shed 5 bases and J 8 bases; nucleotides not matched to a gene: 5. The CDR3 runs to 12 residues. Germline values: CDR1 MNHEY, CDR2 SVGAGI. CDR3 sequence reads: CASSRGTEGYTF. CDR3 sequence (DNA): TGTGCCAGCAGTCGAGGGACAGAAGGCTACACCTTC.

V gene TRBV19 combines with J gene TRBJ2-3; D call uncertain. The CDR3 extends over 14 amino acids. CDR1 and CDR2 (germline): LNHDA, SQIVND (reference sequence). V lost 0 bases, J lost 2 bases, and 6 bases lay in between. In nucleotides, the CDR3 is TGTGCCAGTAGTATAGAGGCCCACACAGATACGCAGTATTTT. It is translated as CASSIEAHTDTQYF.

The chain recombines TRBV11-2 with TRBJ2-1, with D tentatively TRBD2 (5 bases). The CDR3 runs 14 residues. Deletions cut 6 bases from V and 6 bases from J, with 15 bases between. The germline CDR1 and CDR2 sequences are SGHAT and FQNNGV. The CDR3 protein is CASRDTAGLNEQFF. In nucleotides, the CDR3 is TGTGCCAGCAGAGACACGGCGGGCCTCAATGAGCAGTTCTTC.

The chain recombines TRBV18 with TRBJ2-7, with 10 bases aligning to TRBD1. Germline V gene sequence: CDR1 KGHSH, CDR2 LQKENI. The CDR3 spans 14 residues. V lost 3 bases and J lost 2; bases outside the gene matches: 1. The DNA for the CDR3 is TGTGCCAGCTCACCCGGGACAGGGGCCTACGAGCAGTACTTC. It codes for CASSPGTGAYEQYF.

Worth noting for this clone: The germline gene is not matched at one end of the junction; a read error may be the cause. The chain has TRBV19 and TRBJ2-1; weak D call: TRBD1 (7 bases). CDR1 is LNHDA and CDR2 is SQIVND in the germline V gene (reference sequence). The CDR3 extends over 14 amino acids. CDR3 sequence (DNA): TGTGCCAGTAAGGAGGGGGCCTCCTACAATGAGCAGGTCTTC. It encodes CASKEGASYNEQVF.

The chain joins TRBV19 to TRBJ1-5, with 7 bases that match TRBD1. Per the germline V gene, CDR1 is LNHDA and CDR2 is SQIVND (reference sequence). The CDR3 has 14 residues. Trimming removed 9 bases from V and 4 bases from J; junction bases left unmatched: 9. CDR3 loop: CASVDRSKNQPQHF. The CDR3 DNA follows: TGTGCCAGCGTGGACAGGAGCAAGAATCAGCCCCAGCATTTT. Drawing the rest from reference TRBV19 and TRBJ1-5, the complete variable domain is DGGITQSPKYLFRKEGQNVTLSCEQNLNHDAMYWYRQDPGQGLRLIYYSQIVNDFQKGDIAEGYSVSREKKESFPLTVTSAQKNPTAFYLCASVDRSKNQPQHFGDGTRLSIL.

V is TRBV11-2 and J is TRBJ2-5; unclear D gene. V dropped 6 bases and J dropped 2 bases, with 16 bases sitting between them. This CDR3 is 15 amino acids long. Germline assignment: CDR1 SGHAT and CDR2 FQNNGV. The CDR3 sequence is CASSPWVRGQETQYF. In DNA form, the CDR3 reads TGTGCCAGCAGTCCATGGGTCAGAGGTCAAGAGACCCAGTACTTC.

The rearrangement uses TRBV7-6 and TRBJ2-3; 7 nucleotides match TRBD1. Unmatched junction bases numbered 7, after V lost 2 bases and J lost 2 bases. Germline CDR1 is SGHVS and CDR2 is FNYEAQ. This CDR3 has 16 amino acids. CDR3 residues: CASSLQGQTYTDTQYF. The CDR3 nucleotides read TGTGCCAGCAGCTTACAGGGACAGACCTACACAGATACGCAGTATTTT.

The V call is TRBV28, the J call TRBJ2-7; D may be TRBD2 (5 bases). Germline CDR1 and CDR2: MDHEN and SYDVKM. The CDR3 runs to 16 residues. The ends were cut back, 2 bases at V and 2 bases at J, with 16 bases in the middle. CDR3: CASSLTSGRTPYEQYF. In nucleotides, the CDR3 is TGTGCCAGCAGTTTAACAAGCGGACGGACCCCCTACGAGCAGTACTTC.

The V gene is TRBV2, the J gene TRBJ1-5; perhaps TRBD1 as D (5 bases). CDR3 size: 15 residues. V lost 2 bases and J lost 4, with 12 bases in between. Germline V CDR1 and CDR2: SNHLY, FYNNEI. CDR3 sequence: CASSESSGANQPQHF. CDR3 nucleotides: TGTGCCAGCAGTGAATCGAGTGGGGCAAATCAGCCCCAGCATTTT.

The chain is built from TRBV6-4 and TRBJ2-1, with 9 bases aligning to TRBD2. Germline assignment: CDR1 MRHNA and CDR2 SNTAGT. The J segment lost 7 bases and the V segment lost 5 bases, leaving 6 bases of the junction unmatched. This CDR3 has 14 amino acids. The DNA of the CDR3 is TGTGCCAGCAGTAACTTAGCGGGAGTTAATGAGCAGTTCTTC. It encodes CASSNLAGVNEQFF.

CDR3 bases: TGTGCCAGCGGCCCGAAAAGAGAGACCCAGTACTTC. Encoded protein: CASGPKRETQYF. The rearrangement uses TRBV12-3 or TRBV12-4 and TRBJ2-5, with D unclear. The CDR3 contains 12 residues. Trimming removed 8 bases at V and 4 bases at J, with 11 bases between.

CDR3 bases: TGTGCCACCCGACCGACTGGTCCCTACGAGCAGTACTTC. Amino acid sequence: CATRPTGPYEQYF. The chain links TRBV6-6 to TRBJ2-7; D call uncertain. The CDR3 totals 13 residues. Per germline, CDR1 MNHNY and CDR2 SVGAGI (reference sequence). The V end was cut by 10 bases, the J end by 2 bases, with 15 bases between.

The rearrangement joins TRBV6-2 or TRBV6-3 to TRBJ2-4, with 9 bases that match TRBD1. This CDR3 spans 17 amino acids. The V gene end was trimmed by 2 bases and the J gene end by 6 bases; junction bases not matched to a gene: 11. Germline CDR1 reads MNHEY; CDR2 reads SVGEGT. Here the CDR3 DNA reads TGTGCCAGCAGTTACCCCGGGACAGGGTATAATAGAAACATTCAGTACTTC. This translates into CASSYPGTGYNRNIQYF.

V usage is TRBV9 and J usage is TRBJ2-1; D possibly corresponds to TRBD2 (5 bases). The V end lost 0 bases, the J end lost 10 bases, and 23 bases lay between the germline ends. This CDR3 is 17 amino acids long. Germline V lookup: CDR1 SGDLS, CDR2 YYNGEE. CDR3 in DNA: TGTGCCAGCAGCGTAGGATTGGTGGAGGTTTCCGATCGCGAGCAGTTCTTC. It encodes CASSVGLVEVSDREQFF.

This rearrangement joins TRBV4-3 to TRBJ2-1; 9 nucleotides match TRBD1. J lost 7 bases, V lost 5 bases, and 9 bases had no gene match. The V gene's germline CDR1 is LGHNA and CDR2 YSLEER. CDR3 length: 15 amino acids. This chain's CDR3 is CASSSWGTGKNEQFF. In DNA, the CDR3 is TGCGCCAGCAGCTCATGGGGGACAGGGAAGAATGAGCAGTTCTTC.

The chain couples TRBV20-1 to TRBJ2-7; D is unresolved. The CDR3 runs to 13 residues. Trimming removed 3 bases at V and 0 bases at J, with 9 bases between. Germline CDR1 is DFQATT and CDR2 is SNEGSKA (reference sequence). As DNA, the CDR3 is TGCAGTGCTAGTCGAATAGACTCCTACGAGCAGTACTTC. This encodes CSASRIDSYEQYF.

For the CDR3, the DNA is TGTGCCAGCAGCCCGCAAGGGACAGGGGGACAGTACTTC. It is translated as CASSPQGTGGQYF. The chain recombines TRBV3-1 (or the pseudogene TRBV3-2) with TRBJ2-7; 11 bases line up with TRBD1. The germline V gene has CDR1 LGHDT and CDR2 YNNKEL (reference sequence). J lost 10 bases, V lost 4 bases, and 6 bases had no gene match. This CDR3 region has 13 residues.

The CDR3 nucleotides are TGTGCCAGCAGTTACTACAGGGCTAGATACGAGCAGTACTTC. Encoded protein: CASSYYRARYEQYF. V and J are TRBV6-2 or TRBV6-3 and TRBJ2-7; tentative D call: TRBD1 (6 bases). Per germline, CDR1 MNHEY and CDR2 SVGEGT. CDR3 length: 14 residues. The V and J ends lost 1 base and 4 bases respectively, with 11 bases between them.

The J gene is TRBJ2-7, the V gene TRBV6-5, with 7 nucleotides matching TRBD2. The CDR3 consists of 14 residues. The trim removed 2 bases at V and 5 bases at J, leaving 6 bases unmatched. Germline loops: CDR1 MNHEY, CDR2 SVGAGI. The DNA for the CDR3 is TGTGCCAGCAGTTACAGGGGAGGGCCGAACGAGCAGTACTTC. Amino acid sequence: CASSYRGGPNEQYF.

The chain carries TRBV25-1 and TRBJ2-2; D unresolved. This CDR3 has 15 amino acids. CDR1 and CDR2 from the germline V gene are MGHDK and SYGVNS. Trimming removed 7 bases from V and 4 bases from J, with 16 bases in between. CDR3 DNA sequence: TGTGCCAGCATCCGACAAGACGTGGGCACCGGGGAGCTGTTTTTT. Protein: CASIRQDVGTGELFF.

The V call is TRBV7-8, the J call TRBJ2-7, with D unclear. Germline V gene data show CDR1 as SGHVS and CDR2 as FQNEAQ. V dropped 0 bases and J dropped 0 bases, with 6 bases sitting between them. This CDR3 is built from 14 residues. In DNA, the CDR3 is TGTGCCAGCAGCTTAGCCACGGGCTCCTACGAGCAGTACTTC. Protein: CASSLATGSYEQYF.

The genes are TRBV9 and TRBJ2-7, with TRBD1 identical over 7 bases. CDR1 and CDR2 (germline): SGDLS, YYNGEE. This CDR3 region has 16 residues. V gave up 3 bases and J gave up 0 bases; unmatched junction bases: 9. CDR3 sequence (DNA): TGTGCCAGCAGCGGTAACGCGAGACAGGGCTCCTACGAGCAGTACTTC. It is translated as CASSGNARQGSYEQYF.

The chain's CDR3 is CASLRQGFHEQYF. CDR3 DNA sequence: TGTGCCAGCCTCAGGCAGGGTTTCCACGAGCAGTACTTC. The chain is built from TRBV21-1 and TRBJ2-7; TRBD1, the table's D call, was not compared with the DNA. TRBV21-1 is classified as a pseudogene. There are 13 residues in the CDR3.